This paragraph covers one TCR beta chain sequence. This clonotype appeared many times. The target of this receptor is not known. No base-level quality is on record; no much larger clone is a single base apart. The entry originates in a study of T cells after yellow fever vaccination (dated by TCRdb to the late 2010s). In terms of the full investigation: Libraries from fractions with low cell numbers were prepared with the SMART-Seq v4 Ultra Low Input RNA kit. To track T-cell clones before and after primary and booster YFV17D yellow fever vaccination, bulk TCR alpha and beta repertoires were sequenced longitudinally. Two healthy male donors made up the cohort, one aged 18 to 29 years and the other aged 30 to 40 years. Blood was collected at multiple timepoints before and after primary and secondary immunization, and bulk PBMC replicates and cell subsets were isolated. What the authors observed across the whole study: Computational filtering was needed because FACS-sorted repertoires could contain abundant contaminating clonotypes from the bulk population. A small share of clonotypes occurred in both CD4 and CD8 compartments, likely arising from convergent recombination. After the booster, most clones that had expanded after primary vaccination were detected again (nearly 97% of CD4 and around nine tenths of CD8), suggesting broad maintenance of memory. Because only two donors were included in the study, the extent to which the findings can be generalized is limited. The secondary T-cell response was found to be weaker but faster than the primary response, with a peak reached on day 5 rather than on day 15.

Synthesis of TCR cDNA relied on 5'RACE template switching, a step that introduced a universal primer site along with unique molecular identifiers. Priming of cDNA synthesis was performed from both the TCR alpha and TCR beta constant segments. Library amplification involved two PCR steps, and the second step added sample barcodes and sequencing adapters. Libraries were sequenced on Illumina HiSeq 2500 (2x100 bp) or NovaSeq (2x150 bp). Concerning the study's data processing: Reads were demultiplexed and collapsed into UMI consensus sequences with MIGEC, and V(D)J alignment was performed with MiXCR. Clonotypes responding to the vaccine were identified with edgeR on replicate PBMC samples, with the criteria of FDR below 0.01 and a log2 fold change above 5 up to day 15. Each bulk clonotype received a CD4 or CD8 identity based on whether the sequenced CD4 or CD8 repertoire contained that clonotype at higher abundance. The public reads were run again by TCRdb, first through fastp at Q25 and then through MiXCR, and only productive beta chains were kept. Rows are unified per CDR3 protein, each entry keeping the most common DNA and genes. The authors' filters were not applied to this entry. The sample includes 500,000 to 650,000 distinct CDR3 sequences, with approximately 13% observed a single time. The ten biggest clones cover 14% to 15% of the sample.

Reading the label with the study, this specimen's treatment or condition is: live attenuated yellow fever vaccine strain. At each blood-draw timepoint, two biological replicates of bulk PBMCs were obtained. A standard Ficoll-Paque protocol was used to isolate PBMCs from peripheral blood. RNA was extracted with TriZol from bulk PBMCs, CD4 and CD8 fractions, and dextramer-positive and dextramer-negative fractions. CDR3 length: 12 amino acids, cysteine to phenylalanine. The kept DNA is CDR3 alone, 36 bases in frame from the first base. CDR1 and CDR2 are drawn from the germline V gene: SGHRS, YFSETQ. For this chain, trimming is 5 bases at the V end and 3 bases at the J end, and the number of junction bases without a gene match is 1.

The receptor chain draws on TRBV5-1 and TRBJ1-2, with 7 bases matching TRBD1. This clonotype originated in a young man who received the YFV17D yellow fever vaccine. The source was PBMCs, collected on the day of the yellow fever booster vaccination. The nucleotide sequence reads as follows: TGCGCCAGCAGTACAGGGGACTATGGCTACACCTTC. It translates to CASSTGDYGYTF.